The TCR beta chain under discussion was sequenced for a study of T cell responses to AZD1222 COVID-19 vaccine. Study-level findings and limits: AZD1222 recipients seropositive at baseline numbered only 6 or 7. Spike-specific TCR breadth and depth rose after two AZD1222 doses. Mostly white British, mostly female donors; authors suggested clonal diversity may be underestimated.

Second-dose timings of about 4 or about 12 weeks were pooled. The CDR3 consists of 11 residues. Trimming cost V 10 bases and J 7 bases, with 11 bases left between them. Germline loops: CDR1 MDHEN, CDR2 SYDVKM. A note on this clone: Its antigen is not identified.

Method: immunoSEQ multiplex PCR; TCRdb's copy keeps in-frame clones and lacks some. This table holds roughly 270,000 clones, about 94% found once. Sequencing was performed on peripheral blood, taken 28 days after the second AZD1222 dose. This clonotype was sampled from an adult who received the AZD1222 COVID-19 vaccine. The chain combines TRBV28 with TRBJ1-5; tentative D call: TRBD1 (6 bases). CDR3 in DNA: TGTGCCACACAGGGCGGCCAGCCCCAGCATTTT. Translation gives CATQGGQPQHF.